Each of the 8 T cell receptor beta chains below was sequenced from the same sample in a study of cytomegalovirus exposure and HLA in healthy donors. The study ran its PCR with 60 Vbeta and 13 Jbeta primers. Only in-frame clones appear in the TCRdb table, and some are missing; sequencing was by immunoSEQ multiplex PCR. The sample shows over 200,000 clones, just under 70% of them seen only once. What was sequenced was PBMCs. These receptors all come from a man in his forties in good health and CMV-seropositive.

The gene calls are TRBV4-3 and TRBJ2-5, with D possibly TRBD2 on 5 matching bases. V dropped 9 bases and J dropped 0 bases, with 11 bases sitting between them. The germline V gene has CDR1 LGHNA and CDR2 YSLEER. The CDR3 consists of 13 residues. This CDR3 is CARTREYQETQYF. The CDR3 DNA reads as TGCGCCAGGACGAGGGAGTACCAAGAGACCCAGTACTTC.

The chain has TRBV6-5 and TRBJ2-5; the match to TRBD2 covers 10 bases. Looked up from germline, CDR1 is MNHEY and CDR2 is SVGAGI. This CDR3 is 15 amino acids long. J gave up 5 bases and V 4 bases, and 7 bases lay outside the gene matches. The CDR3 protein is CASSSSGGALETQYF. The CDR3 DNA sequence: TGTGCCAGCAGTTCGAGCGGGGGGGCCCTGGAGACCCAGTACTTC.

The CDR3 DNA sequence: TGCGCCAGCAGCCAAGATGGAGGGGTAGGCAATCAGCCCCAGCATTTT. It codes for CASSQDGGVGNQPQHF. The chain uses TRBV4-3 and TRBJ1-5, with D tentatively TRBD1 (5 bases). This CDR3 contains 16 residues. Germline assignment: CDR1 LGHNA and CDR2 YSLEER. Trimming shortened V by 0 bases and J by 2 bases, and 11 bases separated the two germline ends.

In this sample, this clone turned up a few times. Written as DNA, the CDR3 is TGTGCCAGCAGCTTGAAAGCCGGCACAGATACGCAGTATTTT. It codes for CASSLKAGTDTQYF. This sequence joins TRBV5-4 and TRBJ2-3; D not resolved. Germline V lookup: CDR1 SGHNT, CDR2 YYREEE (reference sequence). Trimming removed 1 base at V and 1 base at J, with 7 bases between. The CDR3 has 14 residues. Using reference TRBV5-4 and TRBJ2-3 for the parts outside the CDR3, the full variable domain is ETGVTQSPTHLIKTRGQQVTLRCSSQSGHNTVSWYQQALGQGPQFIFQYYREEENGRGNFPPRFSGLQFPNYSSELNVNALELDDSALYLCASSLKAGTDTQYFGPGTRLTVL.

The chain uses TRBV6-6 and TRBJ2-3; D perhaps matches TRBD1 (6 bases). V lost 5 bases, J lost 2 bases, and 17 bases lay in between. Germline V CDR1 and CDR2: MNHNY, SVGAGI (reference sequence). CDR3 length equals 16 residues. The DNA of the CDR3 is TGTGCCAGCAGTCCACGCCAGGGACAAACCACAGATACGCAGTATTTT. Encoded protein: CASSPRQGQTTDTQYF.

The V gene is TRBV19, the J gene TRBJ2-1; D is perhaps TRBD2 (6 bases). The length of the CDR3 is 14 residues. Germline V CDR1 and CDR2: LNHDA, SQIVND (reference sequence). The V end was cut by 5 bases, the J end by 9 bases, with 17 bases between. CDR3 in DNA: TGTGCCAGTAGTGCCGGGGGAACGCTTTCTGAGCAGTTCTTC. Its protein product is CASSAGGTLSEQFF.

In its sample, this clone was seen a few times. Germline and junction disagree at one end, which may indicate a read error. V usage is TRBV6-5 and J usage is TRBJ1-2; 7 bases map to TRBD1. CDR1 MNHEY and CDR2 SVGAGI come from the germline V gene. CDR3 size: 13 residues. CDR3 nucleotide sequence: TGTGCCAGCAGTTCGAAAACAAGGCGGGACAGACGCTTC. This encodes CASSSKTRRDRRF.

The genes are TRBV7-2 and TRBJ2-1, with TRBD2 matching 7 bases. Germline CDR1 and CDR2: SGHTA and FQGNSA. The CDR3 is made up of 16 amino acids. J was trimmed by 5 bases and V by 2 bases; bases with no gene match: 9. CDR3 bases: TGTGCCAGCAGCTTAAGCAGTGGCAGCGGGGACAATGAGCAGTTCTTC. Protein: CASSLSSGSGDNEQFF.